These 3 T cell receptor beta chains were sequenced from one sample in a study of blood T cell repertoires in COVID-19. Produced via immunoSEQ multiplex PCR; TCRdb's table is partial and in-frame only. Altogether roughly 100,000 clones are present, almost 90% being singletons, with the ten largest covering about 3.5%. The sample was peripheral blood. The receptors originated from a human donor in a cohort sampled during active COVID-19.

The chain uses TRBV11-2 and TRBJ2-5; 11 bases are shared with TRBD2. Germline trimming cut 1 base from V and 10 bases from J; bases unmatched to any gene: 11. CDR3 length: 16 amino acids. The germline gives CDR1 SGHAT, CDR2 FQNNGV. The CDR3 spells CASSLVPSGGQGGQYF. The CDR3 DNA follows: TGTGCCAGCAGCTTAGTTCCTAGCGGGGGGCAAGGGGGCCAGTACTTC. The whole variable domain, remainder taken from reference TRBV11-2 and TRBJ2-5, is EAGVAQSPRYKIIEKRQSVAFWCNPISGHATLYWYQQILGQGPKLLIQFQNNGVVDDSQLPKDRFSAERLKGVDSTLKIQPAKLEDSAVYLCASSLVPSGGQGGQYFGPGTRLLVL.

The chain employs TRBV29-1 and TRBJ2-5; D is possibly TRBD2 (6 bases). The CDR3 runs to 12 residues. Germline CDR1 SQVTM, CDR2 ANQGSEA. Between the trimmed V and J ends, which lost 4 bases and 5 bases, there was a span of 11 bases. The CDR3 loop reads CSVVMAGETQYF. CDR3 in DNA: TGCAGCGTTGTTATGGCGGGGGAGACCCAGTACTTC.

The chain recombines TRBV10-3 with TRBJ2-7; TRBD2 aligns across 10 bases. This CDR3 has 14 amino acids. Per the germline V gene, CDR1 is ENHRY and CDR2 is SYGVKD. With V trimmed by 5 bases and J by 3 bases, 4 bases remained unmatched. For the CDR3, the DNA is TGTGCCATCAGTCGGACTAGCGGTTACTACGAGCAGTACTTC. It yields the protein CAISRTSGYYEQYF.